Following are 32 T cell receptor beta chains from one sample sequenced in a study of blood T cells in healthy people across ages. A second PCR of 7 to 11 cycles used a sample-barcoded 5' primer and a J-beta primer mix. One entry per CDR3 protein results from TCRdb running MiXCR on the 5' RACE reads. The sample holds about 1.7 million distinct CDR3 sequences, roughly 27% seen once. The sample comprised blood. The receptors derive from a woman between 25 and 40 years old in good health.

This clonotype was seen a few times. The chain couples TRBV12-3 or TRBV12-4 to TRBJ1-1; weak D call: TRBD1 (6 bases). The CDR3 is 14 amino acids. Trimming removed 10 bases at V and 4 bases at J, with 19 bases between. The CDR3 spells CATPGGPLVTEAFF. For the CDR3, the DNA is TGTGCCACTCCGGGGGGGCCCTTGGTCACTGAAGCTTTCTTT.

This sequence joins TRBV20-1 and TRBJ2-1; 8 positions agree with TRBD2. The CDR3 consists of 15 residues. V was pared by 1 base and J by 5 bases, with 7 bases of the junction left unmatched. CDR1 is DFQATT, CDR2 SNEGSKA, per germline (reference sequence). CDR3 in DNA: TGCAGTGCTAGAGGGCGGGAGGCACACGACAATGAGCAGTTCTTC. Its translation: CSARGREAHDNEQFF.

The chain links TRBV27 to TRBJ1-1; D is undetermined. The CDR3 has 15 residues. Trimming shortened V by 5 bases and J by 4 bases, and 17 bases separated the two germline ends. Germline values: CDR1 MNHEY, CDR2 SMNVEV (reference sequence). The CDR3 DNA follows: TGTGCCAGCAGTCCCATTTCTGCGGGGAGCACTGAAGCTTTCTTT. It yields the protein CASSPISAGSTEAFF.

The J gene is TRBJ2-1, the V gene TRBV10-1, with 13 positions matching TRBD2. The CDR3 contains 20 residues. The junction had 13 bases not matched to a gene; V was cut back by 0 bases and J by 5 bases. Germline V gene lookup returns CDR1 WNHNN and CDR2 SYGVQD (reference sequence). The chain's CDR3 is CASSESKAGGLAGLDNEQFF. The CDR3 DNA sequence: TGCGCCAGCAGTGAGTCGAAAGCAGGGGGACTAGCGGGGCTTGACAATGAGCAGTTCTTC.

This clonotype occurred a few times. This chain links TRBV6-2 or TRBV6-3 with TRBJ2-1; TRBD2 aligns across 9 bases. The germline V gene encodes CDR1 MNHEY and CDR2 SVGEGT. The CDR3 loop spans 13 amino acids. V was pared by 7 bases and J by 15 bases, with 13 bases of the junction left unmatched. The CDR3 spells CASTEGLAPVGFF. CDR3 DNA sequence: TGTGCCAGCACCGAAGGACTAGCGCCGGTTGGGTTCTTC.

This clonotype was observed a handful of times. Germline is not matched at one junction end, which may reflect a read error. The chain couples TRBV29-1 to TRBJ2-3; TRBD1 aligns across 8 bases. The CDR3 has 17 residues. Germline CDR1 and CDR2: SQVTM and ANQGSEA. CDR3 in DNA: TGCAGCGTTGAATTCTGGGCAGGGGGCGTTAGCACATATACGCAGTATTTT. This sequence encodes CSVEFWAGGVSTYTQYF.

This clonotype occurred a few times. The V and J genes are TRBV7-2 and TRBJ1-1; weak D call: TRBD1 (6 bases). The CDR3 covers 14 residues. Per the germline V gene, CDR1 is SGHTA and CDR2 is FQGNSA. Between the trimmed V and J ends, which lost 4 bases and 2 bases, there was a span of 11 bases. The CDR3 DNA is TGTGCCAGCAGCTGGACGACAGGAAACACTGAAGCTTTCTTT. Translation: CASSWTTGNTEAFF. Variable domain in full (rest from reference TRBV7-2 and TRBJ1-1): GAGVSQSPSNKVTEKGKDVELRCDPISGHTALYWYRQSLGQGLEFLIYFQGNSAPDKSGLPSDRFSAERTGGSVSTLTIQRTQQEDSAVYLCASSWTTGNTEAFFGQGTRLTVV.

Here the CDR3 DNA reads TGTGCCAGCAGCCAAAAAGGGACTGGAAACACCATATATTTT. It translates to CASSQKGTGNTIYF. The chain combines TRBV3-1 with TRBJ1-3; D gene ambiguous. This CDR3 has 14 amino acids. Trimming left V 2 bases short and J 2 bases short, with 7 bases between. CDR1 is LGHDT and CDR2 is YNNKEL in the germline V gene (reference sequence).

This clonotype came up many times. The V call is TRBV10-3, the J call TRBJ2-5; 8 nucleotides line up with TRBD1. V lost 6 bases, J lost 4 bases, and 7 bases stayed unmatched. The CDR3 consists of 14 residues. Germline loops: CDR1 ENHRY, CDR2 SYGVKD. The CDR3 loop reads CAISEQGGGETQYF. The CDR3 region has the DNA TGTGCCATCAGCGAACAGGGGGGAGGAGAGACCCAGTACTTC.

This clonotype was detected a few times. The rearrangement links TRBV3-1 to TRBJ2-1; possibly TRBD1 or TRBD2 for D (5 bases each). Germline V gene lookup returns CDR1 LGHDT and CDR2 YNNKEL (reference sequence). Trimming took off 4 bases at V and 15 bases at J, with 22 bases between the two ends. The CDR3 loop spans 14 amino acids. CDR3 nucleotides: TGTGCCAGCAGCCCAACCTCCGGGACCTCGGATCGGTTCTTC. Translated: CASSPTSGTSDRFF.

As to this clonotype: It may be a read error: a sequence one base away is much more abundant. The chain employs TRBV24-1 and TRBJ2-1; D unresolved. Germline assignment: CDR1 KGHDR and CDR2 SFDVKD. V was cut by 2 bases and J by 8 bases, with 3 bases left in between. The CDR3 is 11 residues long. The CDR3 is CATSDWDEQFF. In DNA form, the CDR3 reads TGTGCCACCAGTGATTGGGATGAGCAGTTCTTC.

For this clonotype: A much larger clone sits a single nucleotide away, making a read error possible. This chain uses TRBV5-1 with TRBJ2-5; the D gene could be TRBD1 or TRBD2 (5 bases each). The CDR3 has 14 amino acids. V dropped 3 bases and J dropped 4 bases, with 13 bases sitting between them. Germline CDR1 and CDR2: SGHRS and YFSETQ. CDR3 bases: TGCGCCAGCAGCTGGGCCACGGGGCGAGAGACCCAGTACTTC. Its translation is CASSWATGRETQYF.

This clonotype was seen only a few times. The CDR3 loop reads CASSPRTEYNYGYTF. The DNA for the CDR3 is TGTGCCAGCAGCCCTCGGACGGAATATAACTATGGCTACACCTTC. The rearrangement joins TRBV9 to TRBJ1-2, with D unresolved. This CDR3 region has 15 residues. Per germline, CDR1 SGDLS and CDR2 YYNGEE. Trimming took off 4 bases at V and 1 base at J, with 14 bases between the two ends.

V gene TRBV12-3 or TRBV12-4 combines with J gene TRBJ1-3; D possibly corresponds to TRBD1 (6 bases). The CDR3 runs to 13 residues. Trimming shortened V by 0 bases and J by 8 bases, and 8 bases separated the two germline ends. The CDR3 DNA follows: TGTGCCAGCAGTTTAGCAGGGGGTGACACCATATATTTT. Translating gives CASSLAGGDTIYF.

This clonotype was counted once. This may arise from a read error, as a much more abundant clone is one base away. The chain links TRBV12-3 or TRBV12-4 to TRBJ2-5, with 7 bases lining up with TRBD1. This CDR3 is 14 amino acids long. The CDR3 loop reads CASSPGGRQEAQYF. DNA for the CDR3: TGTGCCAGCAGTCCAGGGGGACGACAAGAGGCCCAGTACTTC.

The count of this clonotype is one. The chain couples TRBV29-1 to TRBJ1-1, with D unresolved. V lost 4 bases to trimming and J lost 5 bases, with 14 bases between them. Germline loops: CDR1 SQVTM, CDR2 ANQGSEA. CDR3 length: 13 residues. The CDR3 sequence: CSVAKGGGTEAFF. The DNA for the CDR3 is TGCAGCGTTGCTAAGGGAGGAGGTACTGAAGCTTTCTTT.

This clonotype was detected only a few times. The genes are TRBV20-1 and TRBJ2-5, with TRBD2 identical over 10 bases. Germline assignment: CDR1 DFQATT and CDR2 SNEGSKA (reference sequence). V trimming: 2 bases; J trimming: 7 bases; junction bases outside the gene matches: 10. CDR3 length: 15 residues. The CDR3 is CSARPRTSGSGTQYF. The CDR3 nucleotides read TGCAGTGCTAGACCCAGGACTAGCGGTTCGGGGACCCAGTACTTC.

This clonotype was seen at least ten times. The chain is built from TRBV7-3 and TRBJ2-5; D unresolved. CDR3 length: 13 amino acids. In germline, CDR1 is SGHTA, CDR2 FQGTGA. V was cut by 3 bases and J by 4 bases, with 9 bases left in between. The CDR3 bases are TGTGCCAGCAGCTTTGGTAGATCAGAGACCCAGTACTTC. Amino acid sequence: CASSFGRSETQYF. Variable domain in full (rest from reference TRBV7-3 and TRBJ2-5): GAGVSQTPSNKVTEKGKYVELRCDPISGHTALYWYRQSLGQGPEFLIYFQGTGAADDSGLPNDRFFAVRPEGSVSTLKIQRTERGDSAVYLCASSFGRSETQYFGPGTRLLVL.

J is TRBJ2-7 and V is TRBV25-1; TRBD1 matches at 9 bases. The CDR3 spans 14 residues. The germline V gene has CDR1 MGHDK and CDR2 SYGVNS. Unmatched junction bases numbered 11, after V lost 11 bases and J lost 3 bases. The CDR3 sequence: CAATQGQGLYEQYF. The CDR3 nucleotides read TGTGCCGCTACCCAGGGACAGGGCCTCTACGAGCAGTACTTC.

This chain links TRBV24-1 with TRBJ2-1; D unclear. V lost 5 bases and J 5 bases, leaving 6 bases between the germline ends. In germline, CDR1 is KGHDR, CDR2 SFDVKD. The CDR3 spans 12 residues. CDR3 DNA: TGTGCCACCAGTGGAGACCACAATGAGCAGTTCTTC. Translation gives CATSGDHNEQFF.

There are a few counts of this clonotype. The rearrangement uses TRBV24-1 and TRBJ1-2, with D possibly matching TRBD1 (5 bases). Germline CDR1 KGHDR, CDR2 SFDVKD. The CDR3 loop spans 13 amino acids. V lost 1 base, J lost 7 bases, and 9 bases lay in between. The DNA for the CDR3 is TGTGCCACCAGTGATTTCGGGGACTCTGGCTACACCTTC. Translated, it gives CATSDFGDSGYTF.

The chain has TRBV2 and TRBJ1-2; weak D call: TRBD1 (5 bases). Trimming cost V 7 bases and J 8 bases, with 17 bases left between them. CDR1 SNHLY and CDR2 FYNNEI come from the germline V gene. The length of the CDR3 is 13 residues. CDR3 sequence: CASTKDTVGGYTF. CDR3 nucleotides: TGTGCCAGCACTAAGGACACCGTCGGGGGCTACACCTTC.

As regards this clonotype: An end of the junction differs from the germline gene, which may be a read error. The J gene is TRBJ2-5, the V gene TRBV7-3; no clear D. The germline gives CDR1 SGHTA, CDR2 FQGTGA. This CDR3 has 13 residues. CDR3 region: CSSSKTQGETQYF. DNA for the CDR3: TGTTCCAGCAGCAAGACACAAGGGGAGACCCAGTACTTC.

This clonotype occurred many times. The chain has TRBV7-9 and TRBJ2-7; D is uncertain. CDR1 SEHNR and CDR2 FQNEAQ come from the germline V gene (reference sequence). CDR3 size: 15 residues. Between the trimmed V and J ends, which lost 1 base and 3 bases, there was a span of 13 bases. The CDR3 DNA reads TGTGCCAGCAGCTTAGACATCCTGACAAACTACGAGCAGTACTTC. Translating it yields CASSLDILTNYEQYF.

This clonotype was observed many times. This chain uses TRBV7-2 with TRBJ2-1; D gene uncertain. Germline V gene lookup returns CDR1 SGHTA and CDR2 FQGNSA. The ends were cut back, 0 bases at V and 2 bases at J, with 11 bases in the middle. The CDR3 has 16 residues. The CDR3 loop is CASSLAMAPPYNEQFF. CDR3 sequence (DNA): TGTGCCAGCAGCTTAGCGATGGCGCCACCCTACAATGAGCAGTTCTTC.

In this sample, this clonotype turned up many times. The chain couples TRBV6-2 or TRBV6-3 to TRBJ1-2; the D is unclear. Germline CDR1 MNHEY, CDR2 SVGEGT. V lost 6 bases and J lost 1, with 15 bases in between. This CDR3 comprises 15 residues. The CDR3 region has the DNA TGTGCCAGCAGAATCTCCGGGCAACATAACTATGGCTACACCTTC. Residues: CASRISGQHNYGYTF.

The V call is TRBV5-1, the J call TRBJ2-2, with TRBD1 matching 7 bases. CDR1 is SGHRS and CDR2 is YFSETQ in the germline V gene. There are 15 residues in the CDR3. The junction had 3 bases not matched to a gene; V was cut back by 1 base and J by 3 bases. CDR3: CASSLPTGDTGELFF. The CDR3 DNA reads TGCGCCAGCAGCTTGCCCACAGGGGACACCGGGGAGCTGTTTTTT. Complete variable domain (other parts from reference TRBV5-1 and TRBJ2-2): KAGVTQTPRYLIKTRGQQVTLSCSPISGHRSVSWYQQTPGQGLQFLFEYFSETQRNKGNFPGRFSGRQFSNSRSEMNVSTLELGDSALYLCASSLPTGDTGELFFGEGSRLTVL.

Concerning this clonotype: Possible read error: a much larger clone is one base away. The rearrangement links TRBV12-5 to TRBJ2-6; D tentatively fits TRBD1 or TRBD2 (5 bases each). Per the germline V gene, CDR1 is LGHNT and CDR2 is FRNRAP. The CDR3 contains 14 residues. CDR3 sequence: CTSVDSSGANVLTF. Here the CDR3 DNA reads TGTACTAGTGTAGACAGCTCTGGGGCCAACGTCCTGACTTTC.

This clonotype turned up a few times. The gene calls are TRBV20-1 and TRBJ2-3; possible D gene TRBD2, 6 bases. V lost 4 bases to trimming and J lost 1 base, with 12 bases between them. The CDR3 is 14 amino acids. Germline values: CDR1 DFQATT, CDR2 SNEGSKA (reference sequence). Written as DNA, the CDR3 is TGCAGTGCTATCGCGGGGTATCGCACAGATACGCAGTATTTT. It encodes CSAIAGYRTDTQYF.

Here the CDR3 reads CASSVAGRRETQYF. The CDR3 DNA sequence: TGTGCCAGCAGCGTAGCGGGAAGGAGGGAGACCCAGTACTTC. The rearrangement links TRBV6-1 to TRBJ2-5; 8 nucleotides agree with TRBD2. Germline-derived CDR1 and CDR2 are MNHNS and SASEGT. This CDR3 has 14 residues. V lost 6 bases and J lost 5; bases outside the gene matches: 8.

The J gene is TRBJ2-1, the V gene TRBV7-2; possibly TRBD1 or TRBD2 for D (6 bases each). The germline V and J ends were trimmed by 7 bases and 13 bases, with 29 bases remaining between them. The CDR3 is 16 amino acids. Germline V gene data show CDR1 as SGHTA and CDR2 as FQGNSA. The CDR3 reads CASTTLPGLGGGVQFF. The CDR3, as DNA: TGTGCCAGCACCACACTACCGGGACTTGGAGGGGGTGTACAGTTCTTC.

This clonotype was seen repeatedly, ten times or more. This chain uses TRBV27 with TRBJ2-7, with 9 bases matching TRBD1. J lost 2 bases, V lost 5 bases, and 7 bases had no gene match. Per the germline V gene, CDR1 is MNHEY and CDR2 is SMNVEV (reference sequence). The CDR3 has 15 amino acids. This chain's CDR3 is CASSPSGTGPYEQYF. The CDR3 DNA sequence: TGTGCCAGCAGTCCATCCGGGACAGGGCCCTACGAGCAGTACTTC.